These 10 T cell receptor beta chains were all obtained from the same sample, sequenced in a study of blood T cell repertoires in COVID-19. Sequenced by immunoSEQ multiplex PCR; TCRdb stores in-frame clones only, minus some. This sample has 70,000 to 85,000 clones, with approximately 78% found just once. Sequenced: peripheral blood. All receptors derive from an elderly woman with acute or convalescent COVID-19.

V and J are TRBV24-1 and TRBJ1-5; TRBD1 might be the D (6 bases). CDR1 and CDR2 from the germline V gene are KGHDR and SFDVKD. CDR3 length: 14 amino acids. With 10 bases removed from V and 0 bases from J, the gap between germline ends came to 12 bases. The CDR3 reads CATQSGHSNQPQHF. The CDR3 nucleotides read TGTGCCACACAGTCGGGACATAGCAATCAGCCCCAGCATTTT.

The rearrangement uses TRBV10-3 and TRBJ1-3; 9 positions match TRBD1. The CDR3 contains 15 residues. CDR1 is ENHRY and CDR2 is SYGVKD in the germline V gene. J lost 4 bases, V lost 8 bases, and 9 bases had no gene match. The CDR3 region has the DNA TGTGCCATCCTCCCTGACAGGGGGAAAGGAAACACCATATATTTT. Translating gives CAILPDRGKGNTIYF.

This chain connects TRBV5-5 to TRBJ1-5; D call uncertain. Trimming took 2 bases from V and 7 from J, leaving 16 bases between them. This CDR3 has 15 residues. Germline V CDR1 and CDR2: SGHKS, YYEKEE (reference sequence). The CDR3 region is CASSFGRSSGQPQHF. The CDR3 nucleotides read TGTGCCAGCAGCTTTGGACGTTCCTCGGGACAGCCCCAGCATTTT.

The chain recombines TRBV24-1 with TRBJ1-2; 11 bases match TRBD1. The CDR3 length is 15 residues. With 5 bases clipped from V and 3 bases from J, the junction kept 4 bases outside the gene matches. CDR1 KGHDR and CDR2 SFDVKD come from the germline V gene. The chain's CDR3 is CATSGAGQGDYGYTF. In DNA form, the CDR3 reads TGTGCCACCAGTGGTGCGGGACAGGGGGACTATGGCTACACCTTC.

This chain links TRBV10-3 with TRBJ2-3; a possible D gene is TRBD1 (5 bases). V was shortened by 4 bases and J by 2 bases, with 10 bases between the two germline ends. The CDR3 extends over 14 amino acids. Germline-derived CDR1 and CDR2 are ENHRY and SYGVKD. The CDR3, as DNA: TGTGCCATCAGTGCAAGCAGGGACACAGATACGCAGTATTTT. It is translated as CAISASRDTDTQYF.

The chain employs TRBV6-5 and TRBJ2-3; D remains ambiguous. Germline values: CDR1 MNHEY, CDR2 SVGAGI. This CDR3 spans 14 amino acids. V shed 8 bases and J shed 0 bases, with 12 bases lying between them. The CDR3: CASQKSASTDTQYF. DNA of the CDR3: TGTGCCAGCCAAAAGAGTGCTAGCACAGATACGCAGTATTTT.

The chain carries TRBV6-6 and TRBJ1-1; 10 nucleotides match TRBD1. Germline lookup yields CDR1 MNHNY and CDR2 SVGAGI (reference sequence). The V gene end was trimmed by 2 bases and the J gene end by 1 base; junction bases not matched to a gene: 4. CDR3 length: 16 residues. This chain's CDR3 is CASSYGTGVENTEAFF. The CDR3 nucleotides are TGTGCCAGCAGTTACGGGACAGGGGTGGAGAACACTGAAGCTTTCTTT.

The gene calls are TRBV18 and TRBJ2-6; possibly TRBD1 for D (5 bases). In germline, CDR1 is KGHSH, CDR2 LQKENI. CDR3 length equals 16 residues. Trimming pared 2 bases from V and 0 bases from J, leaving 8 bases between. The CDR3 loop reads CASSPFQGSGANVLTF. For the CDR3, the DNA is TGTGCCAGCTCACCATTCCAGGGCTCTGGGGCCAACGTCCTGACTTTC.

This clone has more than one count but fewer than ten. J is TRBJ1-2 and V is TRBV15; 8 nucleotides agree with TRBD1. CDR3 length equals 14 residues. Unmatched junction bases numbered 2, after V lost 5 bases and J lost 0 bases. Germline assignment: CDR1 LNHNV and CDR2 YYDKDF (reference sequence). The CDR3 is CATSGQGPNYGYTF. The CDR3, as DNA: TGTGCCACCAGCGGACAGGGCCCTAACTATGGCTACACCTTC.

This clone was detected a few times. This chain links TRBV19 with TRBJ1-6, with 8 bases matching TRBD1. The V and J ends lost 3 bases and 10 bases, in that order; junction bases with no gene match: 8. Germline loops: CDR1 LNHDA, CDR2 SQIVND (reference sequence). The CDR3 totals 15 residues. CDR3 amino acids: CASSIRTGRGSPLHF. Here the CDR3 DNA reads TGTGCCAGTAGTATCCGGACAGGGCGGGGGTCACCCCTCCACTTT.